This T cell receptor beta chain came from a study of blood T cell repertoires in COVID-19 (dated by TCRdb to 2018 to 2020). About the full investigation: Collaborator samples came from the United States, Italy and Spain and covered acute and convalescent phases of COVID-19. The prospective study material was composed of cDNA or gDNA derived from T cells, B-cell-depleted T cells, or PBMCs. Deeply sampled blood TCRbeta repertoires from subjects exposed to, actively infected with, or recovered from COVID-19 were included in the dataset. A freely available public database, intended as a resource for researchers studying the immune response to SARS-CoV-2, is where the repertoires were released. The samples were drawn from the first 160 participants of the ongoing ImmuneRACE study and from over a thousand subjects provided by 6 global collaborators. The sample metadata nearly always contained a de-identified subject ID, COVID-19 status, age in years and sex. Where available, HLA class I and class II types were taken from metadata supplied by the sample provider and were not determined by assay-based typing.

A distance of 12 bases separates the germline ends of V and J, which lose 1 base and 11 bases respectively. The CDR3 holds 13 amino acids from the cysteine to the phenylalanine. Solely the CDR3 DNA is kept, with 39 bases framed from the first base. The germline V gene (reference sequence) supplies CDR1 LGHDT and CDR2 YNNKEL. In regard to this clone: It has no known antigen specificity. Base qualities are not provided; no much larger clone lies one nucleotide away.

What the study reported, not specific to this receptor: Clinical and demographic metadata were provided uncurated, with the amount varying by source and participant.

TCRbeta CDR3 regions were amplified from genomic DNA by means of the immunoSEQ Assay, a bias-controlled multiplex PCR. In the paper's pipeline: The number of nucleated cells in each sample was estimated from the amplification of reference gene primers within the assay. Sequence reads were collapsed and filtered to measure the absolute abundance of every unique TCRbeta CDR3 rearrangement. For each sample, productive Simpson clonality was calculated as the square root of Simpson's diversity index across productive rearrangements. TCRdb took over this immuneACCESS table, retaining in-frame rearrangements with V and J assigned. Such tables are incomplete; in checked studies, under half of the missing clones stem from an unresolved V gene, and the remainder is unexplained. From that table come the V and J calls and clone size; the DNA was used to work out D and trimming. In all, the sample holds 35,000 to 50,000 clones, and about 85% of those were seen once. The top ten constitute about 4.2% of the sample.

Collaborating institutions collected whole blood in K2EDTA tubes following their own protocols. For TCRbeta analysis, collaborators shipped samples as frozen whole blood, isolated PBMCs, or DNA extracted from either of those sample types. The rearranged chain carries TRBV3-1 (or the pseudogene TRBV3-2) and TRBJ1-5; the D gene is perhaps TRBD1, from 5 matching bases. The clonotype comes from a man between 60 and 70 years old with acute or convalescent COVID-19. The source material was peripheral blood. In nucleotides, the sequence is TGTGCCAGCAGCCAAGGGATGTGGGGCGCCCAGCATTTT. Translated, this gives CASSQGMWGAQHF.